The entry below gives a single T cell receptor beta chain sequence along with its context. The CDR3 totals 13 residues. V was trimmed by 6 bases and J by 4 bases, leaving 12 bases between them. From germline, CDR1 is MNHEY and CDR2 SMNVEV (reference sequence). These data are taken from a study of Ad26.COV2.S vaccination and SARS-CoV-2 variants. Treatment denoted: around 19 received Ad26.COV2.S at low or high dose, single or two shots; five or six received placebo; per-sample allocation not given. Repertoires come from day 63 after the first vaccine or placebo injection. Assay: immunoSEQ multiplex PCR; the TCRdb copy retains only in-frame clones and omits some. This table has about 350,000 clones, around 88% appearing once.

The chain links TRBV27 to TRBJ1-1; D ambiguous. This specimen was peripheral blood, taken in a trial of Ad26.COV2.S vaccine versus placebo. The clonotype comes from a person between 18 and 60 years old who received the Ad26.COV2.S COVID-19 vaccine or a placebo. The CDR3 loop reads CASSPIWTTEAFF. CDR3 nucleotides: TGTGCCAGCAGCCCCATTTGGACCACTGAAGCTTTCTTT.